What follows describes a single T cell receptor (beta chain). This sample stems from a study of cytomegalovirus exposure and HLA in healthy donors. The PCR was carried out with 60 Vbeta primers and 13 Jbeta primers. The table came from immunoSEQ multiplex PCR; TCRdb's copy has only in-frame clones and leaves some out. The sample consists of under 110,000 clones, 71% of them appearing once. This CDR3 has 14 amino acids. Per germline, CDR1 MDHEN and CDR2 SYDVKM. V lost 6 bases, J lost 2 bases, and 13 bases lay in between. The material sequenced was PBMCs. The clonotype was recovered from a female donor in good health and CMV-seronegative. This chain uses TRBV28 with TRBJ2-5; D gene unclear. CDR3 sequence: CASRNRRGQETQYF. As DNA, the CDR3 is TGTGCCAGCAGGAACCGACGAGGTCAAGAGACCCAGTACTTC.